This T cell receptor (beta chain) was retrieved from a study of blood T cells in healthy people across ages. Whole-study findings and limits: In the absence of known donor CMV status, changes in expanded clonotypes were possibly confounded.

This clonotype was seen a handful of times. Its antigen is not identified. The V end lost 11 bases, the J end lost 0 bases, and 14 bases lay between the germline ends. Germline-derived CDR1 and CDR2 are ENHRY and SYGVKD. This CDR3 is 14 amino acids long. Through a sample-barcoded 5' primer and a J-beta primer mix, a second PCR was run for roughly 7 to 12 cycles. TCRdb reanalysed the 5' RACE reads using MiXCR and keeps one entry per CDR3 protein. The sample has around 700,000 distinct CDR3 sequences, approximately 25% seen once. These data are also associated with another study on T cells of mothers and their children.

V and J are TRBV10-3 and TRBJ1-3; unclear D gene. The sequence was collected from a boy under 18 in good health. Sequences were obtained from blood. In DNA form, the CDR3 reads TGTGCCGTCGGATGGACTAGCTCTGGAAACACCATATATTTT. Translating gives CAVGWTSSGNTIYF.